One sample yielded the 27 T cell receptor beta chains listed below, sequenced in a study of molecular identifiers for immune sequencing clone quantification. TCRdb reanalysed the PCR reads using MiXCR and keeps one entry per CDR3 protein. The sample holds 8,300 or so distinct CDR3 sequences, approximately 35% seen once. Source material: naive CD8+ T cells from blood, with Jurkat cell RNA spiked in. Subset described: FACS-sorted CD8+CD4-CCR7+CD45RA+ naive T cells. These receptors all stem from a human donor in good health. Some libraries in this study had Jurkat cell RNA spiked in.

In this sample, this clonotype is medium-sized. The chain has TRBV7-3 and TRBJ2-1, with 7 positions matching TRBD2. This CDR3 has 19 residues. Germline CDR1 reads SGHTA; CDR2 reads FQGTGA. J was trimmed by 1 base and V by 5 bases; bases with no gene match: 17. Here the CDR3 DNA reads TGTGCCAGCAGCCAGGAAGGACTAGTCTCAAAGAGGTCCTACAATGAGCAGTTCTTC. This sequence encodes CASSQEGLVSKRSYNEQFF.

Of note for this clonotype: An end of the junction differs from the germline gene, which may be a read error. The chain's CDR3 is CASSLGTGPPTDAQYF. CDR3 DNA sequence: TGTGCCAGCAGTCTTGGGACAGGGCCCCCCACAGATGCGCAGTATTTT. The chain recombines TRBV28 with TRBJ2-3; TRBD1 matches 9 bases. Looked up from germline, CDR1 is MDHEN and CDR2 is SYDVKM. This CDR3 has 16 amino acids.

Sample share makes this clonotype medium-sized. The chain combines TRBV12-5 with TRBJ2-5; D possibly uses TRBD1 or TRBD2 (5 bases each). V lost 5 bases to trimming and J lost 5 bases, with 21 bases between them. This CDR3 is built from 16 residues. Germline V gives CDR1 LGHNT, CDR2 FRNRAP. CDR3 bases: TGTGCTAGTGGTAACGGGGCTTACAGCACCGTGGAGACCCAGTACTTC. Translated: CASGNGAYSTVETQYF. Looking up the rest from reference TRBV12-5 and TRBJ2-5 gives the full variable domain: DARVTQTPRHKVTEMGQEVTMRCQPILGHNTVFWYRQTMMQGLELLAYFRNRAPLDDSGMPKDRFSAEMPDATLATLKIQPSEPRDSAVYFCASGNGAYSTVETQYFGPGTRLLVL.

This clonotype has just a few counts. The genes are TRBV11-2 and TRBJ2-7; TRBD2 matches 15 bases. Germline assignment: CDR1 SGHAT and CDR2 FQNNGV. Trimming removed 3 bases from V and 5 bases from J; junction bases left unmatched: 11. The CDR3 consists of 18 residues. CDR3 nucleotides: TGTGCCAGCAGCTTCGGACTAGCGGGAGGGCCACCCCGGGACGAGCAGTACTTC. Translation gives CASSFGLAGGPPRDEQYF.

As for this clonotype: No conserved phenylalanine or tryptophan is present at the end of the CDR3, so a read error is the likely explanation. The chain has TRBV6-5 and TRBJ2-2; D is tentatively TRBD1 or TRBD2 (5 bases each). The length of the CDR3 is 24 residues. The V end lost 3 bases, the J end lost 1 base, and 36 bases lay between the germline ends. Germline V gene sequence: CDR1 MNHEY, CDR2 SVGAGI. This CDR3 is CASSYLGTYSNHNGEYVNTGELFL. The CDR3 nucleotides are TGTGCCAGCAGTTATTTGGGGACCTACTCCAATCACAATGGGGAATACGTGAACACCGGGGAGCTGTTTTTA.

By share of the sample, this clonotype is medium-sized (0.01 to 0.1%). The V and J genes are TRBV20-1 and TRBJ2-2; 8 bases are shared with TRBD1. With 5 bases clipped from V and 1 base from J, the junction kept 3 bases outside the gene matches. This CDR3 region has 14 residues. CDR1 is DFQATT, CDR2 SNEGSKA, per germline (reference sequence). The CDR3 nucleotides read TGCAGTGCTGCGGGACAGGAGAACACCGGGGAGCTGTTTTTT. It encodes CSAAGQENTGELFF.

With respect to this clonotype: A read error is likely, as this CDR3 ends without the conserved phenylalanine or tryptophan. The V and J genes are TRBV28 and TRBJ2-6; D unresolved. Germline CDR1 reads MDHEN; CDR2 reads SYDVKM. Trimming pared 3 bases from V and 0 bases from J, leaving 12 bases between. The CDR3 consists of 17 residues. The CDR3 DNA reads TGTGCCAGCAGTTTGGTCGCCTCCCACTCTGGGGCCAACGTCCTGACTTCC. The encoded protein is CASSLVASHSGANVLTS.

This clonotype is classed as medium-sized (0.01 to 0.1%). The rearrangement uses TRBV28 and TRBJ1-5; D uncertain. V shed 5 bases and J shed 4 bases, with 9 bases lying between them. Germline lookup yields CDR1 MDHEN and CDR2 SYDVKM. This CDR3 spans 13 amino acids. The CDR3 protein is CASSPGDNQPQHF. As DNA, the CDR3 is TGTGCCAGCAGTCCCGGGGATAATCAGCCCCAGCATTTT. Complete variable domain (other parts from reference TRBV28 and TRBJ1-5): DVKVTQSSRYLVKRTGEKVFLECVQDMDHENMFWYRQDPGLGLRLIYFSYDVKMKEKGDIPEGYSVSREKKERFSLILESASTNQTSMYLCASSPGDNQPQHFGDGTRLSIL.

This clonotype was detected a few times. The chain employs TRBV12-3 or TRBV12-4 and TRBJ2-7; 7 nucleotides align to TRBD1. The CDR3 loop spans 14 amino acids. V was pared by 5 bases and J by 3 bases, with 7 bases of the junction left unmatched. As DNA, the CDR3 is TGTGCCAGCAGTGACGGGACAGATAGCTACGAGCAGTACTTC. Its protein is CASSDGTDSYEQYF.

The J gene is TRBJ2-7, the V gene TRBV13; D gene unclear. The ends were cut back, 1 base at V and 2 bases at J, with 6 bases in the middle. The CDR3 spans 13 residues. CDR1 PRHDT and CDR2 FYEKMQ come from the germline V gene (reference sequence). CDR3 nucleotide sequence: TGTGCCAGCAGCTTAGTCCAGACCTACGAGCAGTACTTC. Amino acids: CASSLVQTYEQYF.

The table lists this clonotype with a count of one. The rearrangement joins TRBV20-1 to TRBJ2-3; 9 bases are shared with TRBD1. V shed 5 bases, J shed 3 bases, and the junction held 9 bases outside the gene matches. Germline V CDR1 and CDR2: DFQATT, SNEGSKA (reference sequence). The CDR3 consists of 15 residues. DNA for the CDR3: TGCAGTGCTTTTACAGGGGGCTATGGAACAGATACGCAGTATTTT. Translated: CSAFTGGYGTDTQYF.

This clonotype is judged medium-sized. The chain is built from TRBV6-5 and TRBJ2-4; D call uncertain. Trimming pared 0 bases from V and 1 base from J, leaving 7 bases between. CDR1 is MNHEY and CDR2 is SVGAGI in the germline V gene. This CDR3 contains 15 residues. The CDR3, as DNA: TGTGCCAGCAGTTACTCGAGCGTGGCCAAAAACATTCAGTACTTC. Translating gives CASSYSSVAKNIQYF.

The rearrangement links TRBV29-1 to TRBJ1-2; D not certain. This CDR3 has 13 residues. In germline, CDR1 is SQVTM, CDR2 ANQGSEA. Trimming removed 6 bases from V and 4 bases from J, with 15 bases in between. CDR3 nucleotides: TGCAGCGTGCCGAGGGAGAAGGCCTATGGCTACACCTTC. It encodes CSVPREKAYGYTF.

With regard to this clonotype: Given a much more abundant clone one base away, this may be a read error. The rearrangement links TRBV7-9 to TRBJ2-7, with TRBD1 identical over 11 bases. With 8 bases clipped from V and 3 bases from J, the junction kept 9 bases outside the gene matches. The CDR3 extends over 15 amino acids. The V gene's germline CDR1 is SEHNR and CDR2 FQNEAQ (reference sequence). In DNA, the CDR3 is TGTGCCAGCTGCCCCCCAGGGACAGGGGGCTACGAGCAGTACTTC. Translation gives CASCPPGTGGYEQYF.

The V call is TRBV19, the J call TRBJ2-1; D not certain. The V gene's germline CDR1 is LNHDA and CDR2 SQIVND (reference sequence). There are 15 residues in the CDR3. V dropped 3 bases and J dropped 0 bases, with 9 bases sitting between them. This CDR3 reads CASSIGSLSYNEQFF. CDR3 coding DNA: TGTGCCAGTAGTATCGGCAGCCTCTCCTACAATGAGCAGTTCTTC.

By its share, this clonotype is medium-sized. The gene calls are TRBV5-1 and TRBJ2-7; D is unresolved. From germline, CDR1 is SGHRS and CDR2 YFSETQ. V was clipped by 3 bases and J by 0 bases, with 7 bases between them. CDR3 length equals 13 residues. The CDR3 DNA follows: TGCGCCAGCAGCTCCGATCACTCCTACGAGCAGTACTTC. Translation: CASSSDHSYEQYF.

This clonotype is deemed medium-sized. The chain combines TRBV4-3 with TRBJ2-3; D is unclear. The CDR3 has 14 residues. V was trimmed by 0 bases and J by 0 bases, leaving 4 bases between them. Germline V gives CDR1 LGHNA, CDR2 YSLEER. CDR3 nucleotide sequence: TGCGCCAGCAGCCAAGACCCAAGCACAGATACGCAGTATTTT. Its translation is CASSQDPSTDTQYF.

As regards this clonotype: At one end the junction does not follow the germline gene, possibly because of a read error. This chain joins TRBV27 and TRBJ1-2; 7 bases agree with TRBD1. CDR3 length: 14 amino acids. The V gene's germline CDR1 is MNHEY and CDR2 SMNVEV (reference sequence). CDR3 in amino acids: CASSWVRGGDGYSF. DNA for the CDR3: TGTGCCAGCAGTTGGGTGAGAGGGGGCGATGGCTACTCCTTC.

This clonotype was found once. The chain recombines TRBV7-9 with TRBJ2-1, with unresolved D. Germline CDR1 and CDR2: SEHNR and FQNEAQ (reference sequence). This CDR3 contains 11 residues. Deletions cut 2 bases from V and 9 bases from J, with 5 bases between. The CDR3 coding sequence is TGTGCCAGCAGCTTACTATCTGAGCAGTTCTTC. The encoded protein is CASSLLSEQFF.

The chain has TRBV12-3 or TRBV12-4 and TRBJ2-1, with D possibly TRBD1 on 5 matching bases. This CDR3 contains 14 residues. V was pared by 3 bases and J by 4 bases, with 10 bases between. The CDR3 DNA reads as TGTGCCAGCAGTTTGGTAGGGGATTACAATGAGCAGTTCTTC. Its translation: CASSLVGDYNEQFF.

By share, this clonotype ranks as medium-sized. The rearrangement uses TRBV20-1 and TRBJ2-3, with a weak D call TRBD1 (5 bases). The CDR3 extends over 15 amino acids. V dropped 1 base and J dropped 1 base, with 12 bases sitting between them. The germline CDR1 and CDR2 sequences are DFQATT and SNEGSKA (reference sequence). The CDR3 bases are TGCAGTGCTAGAGGGGGCCAGCCCGGCACAGATACGCAGTATTTT. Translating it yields CSARGGQPGTDTQYF.

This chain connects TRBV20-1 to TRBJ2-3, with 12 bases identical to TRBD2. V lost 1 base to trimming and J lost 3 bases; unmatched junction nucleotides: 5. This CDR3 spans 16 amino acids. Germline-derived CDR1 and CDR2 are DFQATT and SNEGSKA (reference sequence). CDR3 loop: CSARVLAGGPTDTQYF. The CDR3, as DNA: TGCAGTGCTAGAGTCCTAGCGGGAGGGCCTACAGATACGCAGTATTTT.

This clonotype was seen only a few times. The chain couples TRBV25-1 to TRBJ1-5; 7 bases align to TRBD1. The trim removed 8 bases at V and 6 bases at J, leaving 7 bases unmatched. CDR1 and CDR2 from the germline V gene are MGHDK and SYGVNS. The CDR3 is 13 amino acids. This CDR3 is CASQGQAAQPQHF. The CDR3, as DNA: TGTGCCAGCCAAGGACAGGCTGCTCAGCCCCAGCATTTT.

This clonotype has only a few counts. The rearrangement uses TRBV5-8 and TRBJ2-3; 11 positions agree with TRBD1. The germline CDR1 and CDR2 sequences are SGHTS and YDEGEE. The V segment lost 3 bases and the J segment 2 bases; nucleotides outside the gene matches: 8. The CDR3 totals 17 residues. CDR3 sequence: CASSSTGTGGPTDTQYF. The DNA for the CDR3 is TGTGCCAGCAGCTCCACCGGGACAGGGGGACCCACAGATACGCAGTATTTT. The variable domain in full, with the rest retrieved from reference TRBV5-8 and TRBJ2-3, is EAGVTQSPTHLIKTRGQQATLRCSPISGHTSVYWYQQALGLGLQFLLWYDEGEERNRGNFPPRFSGRQFPNYSSELNVNALELEDSALYLCASSSTGTGGPTDTQYFGPGTRLTVL.

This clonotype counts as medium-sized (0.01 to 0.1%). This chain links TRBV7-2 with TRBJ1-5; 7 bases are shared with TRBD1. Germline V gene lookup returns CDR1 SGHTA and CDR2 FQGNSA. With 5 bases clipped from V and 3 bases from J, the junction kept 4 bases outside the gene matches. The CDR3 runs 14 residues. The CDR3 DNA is TGTGCCAGCAGCCTGACAGGGATCAATCAGCCCCAGCATTTT. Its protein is CASSLTGINQPQHF.

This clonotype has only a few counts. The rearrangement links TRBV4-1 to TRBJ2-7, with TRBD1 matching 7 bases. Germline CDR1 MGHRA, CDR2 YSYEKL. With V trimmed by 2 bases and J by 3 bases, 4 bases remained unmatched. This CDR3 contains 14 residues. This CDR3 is CASSQRQGGYEQYF. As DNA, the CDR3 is TGCGCCAGCAGCCAAAGACAGGGCGGCTACGAGCAGTACTTC.

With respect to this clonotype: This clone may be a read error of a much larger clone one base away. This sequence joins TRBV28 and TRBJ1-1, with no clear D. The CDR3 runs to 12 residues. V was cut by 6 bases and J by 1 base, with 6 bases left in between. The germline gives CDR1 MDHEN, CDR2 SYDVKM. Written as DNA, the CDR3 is TGTGCCAGCAGACCAGCGAACACTGAAGCTTTCTTT. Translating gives CASRPANTEAFF. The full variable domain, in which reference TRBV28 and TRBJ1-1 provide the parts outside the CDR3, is DVKVTQSSRYLVKRTGEKVFLECVQDMDHENMFWYRQDPGLGLRLIYFSYDVKMKEKGDIPEGYSVSREKKERFSLILESASTNQTSMYLCASRPANTEAFFGQGTRLTVV.